This TCR beta chain was sequenced for a study of OX40 agonist ivuxolimab in advanced cancers. Overall study: Ivuxolimab, which is an agonistic anti-OX40 (CD134) antibody, was administered to the patients. Patients assigned to dose escalation were diagnosed with hepatocellular carcinoma, melanoma, renal cell or head and neck cancer.

Germline values: CDR1 MDHEN, CDR2 SYDVKM. Trimming left V 4 bases short and J 2 bases short, with 8 bases between. The CDR3 spans 13 residues. This clone was observed many times. The data were produced by immunoSEQ multiplex PCR, yet TCRdb's version contains in-frame clones alone and is incomplete. The table lists over 90,000 clones, about nine tenths of them singletons. The sample was CD4+ or CD8+ T cells sorted from blood, taken in a trial of the OX40 agonist ivuxolimab. The rearrangement links TRBV28 to TRBJ2-5; D gene uncertain. The source of this sequence is an adult with an advanced solid tumor such as melanoma, head and neck, liver or kidney cancer. CDR3 bases: TGTGCCAGCAGTTGGGCAGGTCAAGAGACCCAGTACTTC. This codes for CASSWAGQETQYF.